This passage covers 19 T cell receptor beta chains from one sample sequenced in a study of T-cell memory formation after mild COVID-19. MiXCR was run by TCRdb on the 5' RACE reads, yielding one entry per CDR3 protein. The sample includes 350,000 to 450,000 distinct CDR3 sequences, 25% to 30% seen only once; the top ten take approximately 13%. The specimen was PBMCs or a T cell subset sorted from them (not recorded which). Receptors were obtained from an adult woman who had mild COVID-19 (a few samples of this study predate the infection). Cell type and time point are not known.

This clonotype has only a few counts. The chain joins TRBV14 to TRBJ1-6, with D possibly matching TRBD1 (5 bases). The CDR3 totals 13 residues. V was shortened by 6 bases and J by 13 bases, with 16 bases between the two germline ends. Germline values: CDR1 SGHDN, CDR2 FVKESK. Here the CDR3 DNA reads TGTGCCAGCAGTCCCGGGGCACCGGGGCCCCTCCACTTT. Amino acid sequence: CASSPGAPGPLHF.

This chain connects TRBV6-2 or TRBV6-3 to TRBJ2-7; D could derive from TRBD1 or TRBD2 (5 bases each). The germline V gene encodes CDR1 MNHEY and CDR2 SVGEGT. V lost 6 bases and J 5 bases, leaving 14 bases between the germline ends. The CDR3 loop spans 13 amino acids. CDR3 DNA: TGTGCCAGCAGCAGGAGGTCAGGGAACGAGCAGTACTTC. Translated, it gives CASSRRSGNEQYF.

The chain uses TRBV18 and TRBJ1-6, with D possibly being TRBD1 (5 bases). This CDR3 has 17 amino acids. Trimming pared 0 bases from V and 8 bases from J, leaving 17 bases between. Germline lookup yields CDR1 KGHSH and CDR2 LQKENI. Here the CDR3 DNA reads TGTGCCAGCTCACCACCGCGGGCAGGGATGCGACATTCACCCCTCCACTTT. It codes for CASSPPRAGMRHSPLHF.

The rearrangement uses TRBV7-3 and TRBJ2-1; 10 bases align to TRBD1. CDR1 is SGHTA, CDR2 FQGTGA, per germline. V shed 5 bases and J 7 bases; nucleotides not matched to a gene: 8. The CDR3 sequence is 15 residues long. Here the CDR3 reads CASSPDRGQWNEQFF. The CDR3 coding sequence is TGTGCCAGCAGCCCTGACAGGGGGCAGTGGAATGAGCAGTTCTTC.

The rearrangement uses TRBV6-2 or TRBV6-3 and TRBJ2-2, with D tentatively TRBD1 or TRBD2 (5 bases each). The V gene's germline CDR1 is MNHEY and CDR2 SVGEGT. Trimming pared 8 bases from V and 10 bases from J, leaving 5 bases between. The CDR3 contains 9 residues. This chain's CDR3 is CASGTELFF. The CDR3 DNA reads TGTGCCAGCGGGACGGAGCTGTTTTTT.

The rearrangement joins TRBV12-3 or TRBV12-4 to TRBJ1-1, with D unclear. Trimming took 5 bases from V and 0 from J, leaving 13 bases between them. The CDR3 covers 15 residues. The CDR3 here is CASSRGLNMNTEAFF. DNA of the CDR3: TGTGCCAGCAGTCGAGGACTGAATATGAACACTGAAGCTTTCTTT.

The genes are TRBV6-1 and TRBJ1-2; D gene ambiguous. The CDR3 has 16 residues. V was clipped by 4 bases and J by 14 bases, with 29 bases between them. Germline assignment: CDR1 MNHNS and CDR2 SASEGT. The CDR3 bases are TGTGCCAGCAGTGTCCTCGTCCCGCGACGTGATGGATTGGGGACCTTC. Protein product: CASSVLVPRRDGLGTF.

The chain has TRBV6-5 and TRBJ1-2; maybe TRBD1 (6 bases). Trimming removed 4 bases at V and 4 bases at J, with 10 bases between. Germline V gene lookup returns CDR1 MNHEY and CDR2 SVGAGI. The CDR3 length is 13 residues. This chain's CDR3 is CASSSLTGYGYTF. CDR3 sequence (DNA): TGTGCCAGCAGTTCCCTGACAGGCTATGGCTACACCTTC.

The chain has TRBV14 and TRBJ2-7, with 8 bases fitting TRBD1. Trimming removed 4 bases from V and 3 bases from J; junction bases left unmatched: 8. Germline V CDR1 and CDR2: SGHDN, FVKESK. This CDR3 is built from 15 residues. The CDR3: CASSRRGLIGYEQYF. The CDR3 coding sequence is TGTGCCAGCAGCCGCAGGGGGCTGATAGGCTACGAGCAGTACTTC.

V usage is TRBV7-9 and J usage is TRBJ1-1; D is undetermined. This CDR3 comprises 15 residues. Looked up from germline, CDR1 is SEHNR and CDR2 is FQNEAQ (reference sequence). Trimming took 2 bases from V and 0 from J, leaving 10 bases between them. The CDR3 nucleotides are TGTGCCAGCAGCTTATACAGAACCATGAACACTGAAGCTTTCTTT. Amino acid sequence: CASSLYRTMNTEAFF.

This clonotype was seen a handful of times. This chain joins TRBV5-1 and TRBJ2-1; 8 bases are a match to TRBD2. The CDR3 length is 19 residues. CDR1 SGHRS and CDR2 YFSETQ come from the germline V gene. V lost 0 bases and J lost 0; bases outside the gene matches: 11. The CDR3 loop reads CASSLVGGGPMSSYNEQFF. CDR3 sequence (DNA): TGCGCCAGCAGCTTGGTAGGCGGGGGGCCGATGAGCTCCTACAATGAGCAGTTCTTC.

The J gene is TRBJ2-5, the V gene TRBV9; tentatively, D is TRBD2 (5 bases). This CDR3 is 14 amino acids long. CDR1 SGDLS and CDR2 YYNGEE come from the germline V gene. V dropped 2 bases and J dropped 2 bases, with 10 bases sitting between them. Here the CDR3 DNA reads TGTGCCAGCAGCGTCAGAGGGAATCAAGAGACCCAGTACTTC. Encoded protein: CASSVRGNQETQYF. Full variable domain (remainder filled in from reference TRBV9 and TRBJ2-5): DSGVTQTPKHLITATGQRVTLRCSPRSGDLSVYWYQQSLDQGLQFLIQYYNGEERAKGNILERFSAQQFPDLHSELNLSSLELGDSALYFCASSVRGNQETQYFGPGTRLLVL.

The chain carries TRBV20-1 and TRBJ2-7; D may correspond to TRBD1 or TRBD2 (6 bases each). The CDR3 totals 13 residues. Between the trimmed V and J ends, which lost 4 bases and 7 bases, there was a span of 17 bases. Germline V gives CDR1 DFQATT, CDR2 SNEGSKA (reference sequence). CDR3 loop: CSAKEGVEEEQYF. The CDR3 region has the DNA TGCAGTGCTAAGGAGGGGGTCGAGGAGGAGCAGTACTTC.

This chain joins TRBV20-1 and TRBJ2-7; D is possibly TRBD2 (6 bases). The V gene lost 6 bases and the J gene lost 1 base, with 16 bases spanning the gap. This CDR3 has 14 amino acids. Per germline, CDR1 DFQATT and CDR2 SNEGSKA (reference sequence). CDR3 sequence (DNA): TGCAGTGCCTTAGGGGAGCGGGCTTCCTACGAGCAGTACTTC. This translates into CSALGERASYEQYF.

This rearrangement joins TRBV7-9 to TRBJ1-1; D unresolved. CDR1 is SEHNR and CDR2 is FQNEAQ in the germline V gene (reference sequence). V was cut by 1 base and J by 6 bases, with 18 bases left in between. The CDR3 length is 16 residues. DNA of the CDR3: TGTGCCAGCAGCTTAGGATTTGGTAGGGAAGGCGCTGAAGCTTTCTTT. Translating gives CASSLGFGREGAEAFF. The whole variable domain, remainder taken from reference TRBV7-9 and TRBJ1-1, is DTGVSQNPRHKITKRGQNVTFRCDPISEHNRLYWYRQTLGQGPEFLTYFQNEAQLEKSRLLSDRFSAERPKGSFSTLEIQRTEQGDSAMYLCASSLGFGREGAEAFFGQGTRLTVV.

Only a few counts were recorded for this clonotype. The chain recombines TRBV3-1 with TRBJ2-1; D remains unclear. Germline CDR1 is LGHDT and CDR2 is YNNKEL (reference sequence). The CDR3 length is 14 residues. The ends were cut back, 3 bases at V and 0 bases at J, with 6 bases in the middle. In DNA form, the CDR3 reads TGTGCCAGCAGCCACCTCAGCTCCTACAATGAGCAGTTCTTC. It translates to CASSHLSSYNEQFF.

In nucleotides, the CDR3 is TGTGCCAGCAGTGAGGGGTTAGTCTACGAGCAGTACTTC. This sequence encodes CASSEGLVYEQYF. The chain recombines TRBV25-1 with TRBJ2-7; D unclear. The CDR3 spans 13 residues. CDR1 and CDR2 from the germline V gene are MGHDK and SYGVNS. The germline V and J ends were trimmed by 3 bases and 3 bases, with 9 bases remaining between them.

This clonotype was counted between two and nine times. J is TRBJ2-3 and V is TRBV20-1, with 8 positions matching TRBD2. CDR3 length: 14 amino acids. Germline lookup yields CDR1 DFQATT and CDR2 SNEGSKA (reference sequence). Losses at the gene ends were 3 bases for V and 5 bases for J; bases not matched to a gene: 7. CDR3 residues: CSASQRETEDTQYF. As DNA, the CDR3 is TGCAGTGCTAGTCAGCGGGAGACTGAAGATACGCAGTATTTT.

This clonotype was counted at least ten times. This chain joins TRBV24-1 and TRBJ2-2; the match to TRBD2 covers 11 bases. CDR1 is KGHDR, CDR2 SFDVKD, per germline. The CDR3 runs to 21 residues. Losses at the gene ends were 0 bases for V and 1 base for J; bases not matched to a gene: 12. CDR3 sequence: CATSDLRGLAGGLRNTGELFF. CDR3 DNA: TGTGCCACCAGTGATTTGCGGGGGCTAGCGGGAGGATTACGGAACACCGGGGAGCTGTTTTTT.